These T cell receptor beta chains were read from a single sample in a study of cytomegalovirus exposure and HLA in healthy donors. Repertoires were generated with immunoSEQ multiplex PCR, while TCRdb's copy carries only in-frame clones and drops some. The data hold 160,000 or so clones, with roughly 82% observed a single time. The sequencing input was PBMCs. Receptor source: a man aged 45 to 65 in good health and CMV-seropositive. Each CDR3 is given with its conserved first and last residue. The order of the fields is clone size, D gene, V gene, J gene, CDR3 DNA, CDR3 protein. D genes are given only for firm matches. A row's size may be missing; if present it is once, few, many or a size class.

>once|NA|TRBV14|TRBJ2-1
TGTGCCAGCAGCCCTCGACACGAGTACAATGAGCAGTTCTTC
CASSPRHEYNEQFF
>few|NA|TRBV7-9|TRBJ1-2
TGTGCCAGCAGGCGGTTGGAGGAGGGGAACTATGGCTACACCTTC
CASRRLEEGNYGYTF
>NA|TRBD2|TRBV7-2|TRBJ2-3
TGTGCCAGCAGCTGGACTAGCGGGGGGGCGTCAGATACGCAGTATTTT
CASSWTSGGASDTQYF
>NA|NA|TRBV19|TRBJ2-5
TGTGCCAGTAGTAGAGGAGGGTATCAGGGAGAGACCCAGTACTTC
CASSRGGYQGETQYF
>many|TRBD1|TRBV6-7|TRBJ2-2
TGTGCCTGTGACGGACAGGGTAACACCGGGGAGCTGTTTTTT
CACDGQGNTGELFF
>few|NA|TRBV7-3|TRBJ1-1
TGTGCCAGCAGCGAGGGGGGGGCGGCGAACACTGAAGCTTTCTTT
CASSEGGAANTEAFF
>NA|NA|TRBV19|TRBJ1-2
TGTGCCAGTAGGTCGTTCCCTAACTCGGGGTATGGCTACACCTTC
CASRSFPNSGYGYTF
>NA|TRBD1|TRBV18|TRBJ1-1
TGTGCCAGCTCACTATCTGAGGGGGCGACTGAAGCTTTCTTT
CASSLSEGATEAFF
>once|NA|TRBV6-5|TRBJ2-1
TGTGCCAGCAGTTACGACAGTGCCTACAATGAGCAGTTCTTC
CASSYDSAYNEQFF
>NA|TRBD2|TRBV2|TRBJ2-1
TGTGCCAGTGCGGGGGGCTTTTACAATGAGCAGTTCTTC
CASAGGFYNEQFF
>NA|TRBD1|TRBV29-1|TRBJ2-1
TGCAGCGCTAGGGGACAGACTTACAATGAGCAGTTCTTC
CSARGQTYNEQFF
>NA|NA|TRBV27|TRBJ1-1
TGTGCCAGCAAGACGCAGGGGAACACTGAAGCTTTCTTT
CASKTQGNTEAFF
>NA|TRBD1|TRBV13|TRBJ1-1
TGTGCCAGCAGCCAAACAGGGGGCTTCATCCCCGCTGAAGCTTTCTTT
CASSQTGGFIPAEAFF
>NA|NA|TRBV4-3|TRBJ1-5
TGCGCCAGCAGCCAAGATCAGGTCAGCAATCAGCCCCAGCATTTT
CASSQDQVSNQPQHF